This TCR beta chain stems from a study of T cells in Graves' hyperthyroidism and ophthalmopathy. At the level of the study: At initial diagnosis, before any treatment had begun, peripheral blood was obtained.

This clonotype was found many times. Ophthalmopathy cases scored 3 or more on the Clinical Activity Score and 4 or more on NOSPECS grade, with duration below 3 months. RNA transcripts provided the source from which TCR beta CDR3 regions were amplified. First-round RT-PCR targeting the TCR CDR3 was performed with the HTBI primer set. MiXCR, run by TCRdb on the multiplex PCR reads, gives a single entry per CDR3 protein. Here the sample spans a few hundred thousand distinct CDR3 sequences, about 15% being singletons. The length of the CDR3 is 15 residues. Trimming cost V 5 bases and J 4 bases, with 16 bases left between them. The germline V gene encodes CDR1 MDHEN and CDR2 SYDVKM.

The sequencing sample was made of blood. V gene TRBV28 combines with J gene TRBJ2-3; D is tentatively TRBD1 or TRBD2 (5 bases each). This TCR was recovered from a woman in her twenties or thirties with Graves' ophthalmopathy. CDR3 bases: TGTGCCAGCAGTCTCGAGGGGCTAGGGTCAGATACGCAGTATTTT. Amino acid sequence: CASSLEGLGSDTQYF.